One sample yielded the 22 T cell receptor beta chains listed below, sequenced in a study of cytomegalovirus exposure and HLA in healthy donors. PCR employed 60 Vbeta and 13 Jbeta primers. Data came from immunoSEQ multiplex PCR; TCRdb stores just in-frame clones and leaves some out. The sample has under 200,000 clones; about four fifths are singletons. The source material was PBMCs. These receptors came from a male donor in good health and CMV-seropositive.

The V gene is TRBV14, the J gene TRBJ1-4, with D unresolved. CDR3 length: 13 amino acids. The V end was cut by 1 base, the J end by 8 bases, with 8 bases between. Germline-derived CDR1 and CDR2 are SGHDN and FVKESK. CDR3 sequence: CASSQVRGEKLFF. The CDR3 coding sequence is TGTGCCAGCAGCCAAGTTCGGGGAGAAAAACTGTTTTTT.

The genes are TRBV2 and TRBJ1-1; no firm D call. Germline V CDR1 and CDR2: SNHLY, FYNNEI. The CDR3 is 17 amino acids. Trimming stripped 0 bases from V and 4 bases from J, with 18 bases between. CDR3: CASSEAGNEGGSTEAFF. The CDR3 DNA is TGTGCCAGCAGTGAAGCGGGGAATGAGGGAGGCAGCACTGAAGCTTTCTTT.

This clone was found a few times. This chain links TRBV5-1 with TRBJ2-7, with D possibly matching TRBD1 (7 bases). Germline assignment: CDR1 SGHRS and CDR2 YFSETQ. V lost 4 bases to trimming and J lost 1 base, with 21 bases between them. The CDR3 loop spans 17 amino acids. The CDR3 nucleotides are TGCGCCAGCAGCCTCTCTATCGCGGGACAGTTATCCTACGAGCAGTACTTC. It translates to CASSLSIAGQLSYEQYF.

The V gene is TRBV5-5, the J gene TRBJ1-2; tentative D call: TRBD1 (6 bases). Germline assignment: CDR1 SGHKS and CDR2 YYEKEE (reference sequence). The germline V and J ends were trimmed by 6 bases and 1 base, with 19 bases remaining between them. CDR3 length: 16 residues. In DNA, the CDR3 is TGTGCCAGCATAAGGGACACCCCTGGGAGTAACTATGGCTACACCTTC. This translates into CASIRDTPGSNYGYTF.

V usage is TRBV5-4 and J usage is TRBJ2-3; a weak D match, TRBD2 (6 bases). V lost 1 base and J 0 bases, leaving 9 bases between the germline ends. This CDR3 has 15 residues. CDR1 SGHNT and CDR2 YYREEE come from the germline V gene (reference sequence). Written as DNA, the CDR3 is TGTGCCAGCAGCTTGTTCGGGGGAAGCACAGATACGCAGTATTTT. Translated: CASSLFGGSTDTQYF.

The J gene is TRBJ1-5, the V gene TRBV7-9; TRBD1 agrees at 7 bases. This CDR3 has 16 residues. The junction had 10 bases not matched to a gene; V was cut back by 4 bases and J by 4 bases. Germline V lookup: CDR1 SEHNR, CDR2 FQNEAQ (reference sequence). The CDR3 protein is CASSSKAGTDNQPQHF. CDR3 bases: TGTGCCAGCAGCTCCAAGGCCGGGACAGATAATCAGCCCCAGCATTTT.

J is TRBJ1-1 and V is TRBV27; TRBD1 matches at 9 bases. J gave up 2 bases and V 6 bases, and 10 bases lay outside the gene matches. Germline V lookup: CDR1 MNHEY, CDR2 SMNVEV (reference sequence). The CDR3 sequence is 16 residues long. CDR3 loop: CASRKITGGGNTEAFF. Here the CDR3 DNA reads TGTGCCAGCAGGAAGATCACAGGGGGCGGAAACACTGAAGCTTTCTTT.

The J gene is TRBJ2-1, the V gene TRBV2; TRBD1 matches at 9 bases. Per the germline V gene, CDR1 is SNHLY and CDR2 is FYNNEI. This CDR3 is 14 amino acids long. Trimming took 10 bases from V and 8 from J; bases not matched to a gene: 12. This CDR3 reads CAIQLDRGLDEQFF. CDR3 DNA sequence: TGTGCCATCCAACTGGACAGGGGTCTCGATGAGCAGTTCTTC.

V gene TRBV10-2 combines with J gene TRBJ1-1, with D possibly matching TRBD1 (5 bases). The CDR3 sequence is 13 residues long. V lost 5 bases and J lost 0, with 7 bases in between. Looked up from germline, CDR1 is WSHSY and CDR2 is SAAADI. CDR3 sequence (DNA): TGCGCCAGCAGTCGACAGTTGAACACTGAAGCTTTCTTT. As protein: CASSRQLNTEAFF.

The chain joins TRBV7-2 to TRBJ2-7, with TRBD1 matching over 9 bases. This CDR3 spans 12 amino acids. Unmatched junction bases numbered 1, after V lost 8 bases and J lost 2 bases. Germline V gives CDR1 SGHTA, CDR2 FQGNSA. The CDR3 protein is CASGTGTYEQYF. CDR3 nucleotides: TGTGCCAGCGGGACAGGGACCTACGAGCAGTACTTC.

The chain combines TRBV14 with TRBJ2-3, with D maybe TRBD2 (6 bases). Trimming cost V 4 bases and J 0 bases, with 14 bases left between them. CDR3 size: 16 residues. In germline, CDR1 is SGHDN, CDR2 FVKESK. CDR3 region: CASSPRGFTSTDTQYF. The CDR3 DNA reads as TGTGCCAGCAGCCCCCGGGGGTTCACTAGCACAGATACGCAGTATTTT.

This clone was seen only once. It is likely a read error: a sequence one base away is far more abundant. The V and J genes are TRBV11-3 and TRBJ1-1; D perhaps matches TRBD1 (6 bases). V was pared by 5 bases and J by 1 base, with 8 bases between. The CDR3 sequence is 13 residues long. Per germline, CDR1 SGHNT and CDR2 YENEEA. CDR3 protein: CASSPQGNTEAFF. CDR3 in DNA: TGTGCCAGCAGCCCACAGGGGAACACTGAAGCTTTCTTT.

J is TRBJ2-1 and V is TRBV9; 12 nucleotides agree with TRBD2. Germline V gene lookup returns CDR1 SGDLS and CDR2 YYNGEE. Losses at the gene ends were 5 bases for V and 5 bases for J; bases not matched to a gene: 8. CDR3 length equals 16 residues. CDR3 in DNA: TGTGCCAGCAGTGTCAGGACTAGCGGGGACCACAATGAGCAGTTCTTC. It yields the protein CASSVRTSGDHNEQFF.

The chain employs TRBV7-9 and TRBJ2-7; D possibly corresponds to TRBD2 (7 bases). Trimming took off 4 bases at V and 0 bases at J, with 22 bases between the two ends. This CDR3 is 18 amino acids long. Germline values: CDR1 SEHNR, CDR2 FQNEAQ (reference sequence). CDR3 amino acids: CASSSKGGGGALSYEQYF. In DNA, the CDR3 is TGTGCCAGCAGCTCCAAAGGGGGGGGAGGGGCCCTCTCCTACGAGCAGTACTTC.

The chain recombines TRBV5-4 with TRBJ1-5, with D hard to call. Deletions cut 1 base from V and 0 bases from J, with 20 bases between. The CDR3 spans 19 residues. The germline gives CDR1 SGHNT, CDR2 YYREEE (reference sequence). Here the CDR3 reads CASSLTAGGRAYSNQPQHF. The CDR3 DNA is TGTGCCAGCAGCTTGACCGCAGGAGGGAGGGCTTATAGCAATCAGCCCCAGCATTTT.

The rearrangement joins TRBV5-6 to TRBJ1-5, with 8 positions matching TRBD1. CDR3 length equals 15 residues. V was pared by 2 bases and J by 4 bases, with 5 bases of the junction left unmatched. Germline V gene sequence: CDR1 SGHDT, CDR2 YYEEEE. The CDR3 DNA follows: TGTGCCAGCAGCTTCGCGACAGGGGTTAATCAGCCCCAGCATTTT. Amino acid sequence: CASSFATGVNQPQHF.

The chain combines TRBV5-6 with TRBJ2-7, with a tentative D call TRBD2 (5 bases). V gave up 4 bases and J gave up 0 bases, with 20 bases separating them. This CDR3 has 17 amino acids. Per germline, CDR1 SGHDT and CDR2 YYEEEE. CDR3 bases: TGTGCCAGCAGCATCCAAGGGCGGGCGGCTTACTCCTACGAGCAGTACTTC. Its translation is CASSIQGRAAYSYEQYF.

This rearrangement joins TRBV6-5 to TRBJ2-1; 10 bases line up with TRBD2. The germline CDR1 and CDR2 sequences are MNHEY and SVGAGI. V shed 4 bases and J 9 bases; nucleotides not matched to a gene: 12. This CDR3 is built from 16 residues. Here the CDR3 reads CASSSPGLALAGEQFF. In nucleotides, the CDR3 is TGTGCCAGCAGTTCTCCGGGACTAGCGCTTGCTGGTGAGCAGTTCTTC.

This clone was counted only a few times. The chain employs TRBV5-1 and TRBJ2-7, with 7 bases identical to TRBD1. The CDR3 totals 14 residues. Germline trimming cut 2 bases from V and 4 bases from J; bases unmatched to any gene: 6. CDR1 and CDR2 from the germline V gene are SGHRS and YFSETQ. The CDR3 loop is CASSFGDSLYEQYF. The CDR3 DNA is TGCGCCAGCAGCTTCGGGGACAGCCTATACGAGCAGTACTTC.

V gene TRBV5-1 combines with J gene TRBJ2-3; 12 nucleotides match TRBD2. With V trimmed by 0 bases and J by 4 bases, 3 bases remained unmatched. This CDR3 is 16 amino acids long. CDR1 is SGHRS and CDR2 is YFSETQ in the germline V gene. CDR3 coding DNA: TGCGCCAGCAGCTTGGGCGGGACTAGCGGGCCAGATACGCAGTATTTT. Translated, it gives CASSLGGTSGPDTQYF.

The V call is TRBV4-2, the J call TRBJ2-2; 7 bases map to TRBD2. Germline loops: CDR1 LGHNA, CDR2 YNFKEQ. The CDR3 length is 16 residues. J gave up 7 bases and V 1 base, and 9 bases lay outside the gene matches. The CDR3 sequence: CASSQGGLGRGGELFF. The CDR3 bases are TGTGCCAGCAGCCAAGGCGGTTTAGGGAGGGGCGGGGAGCTGTTTTTT.

The rearrangement joins TRBV18 to TRBJ2-7; D unresolved. Germline V gives CDR1 KGHSH, CDR2 LQKENI. This CDR3 spans 14 amino acids. Trimming left V 0 bases short and J 3 bases short, with 9 bases between. The CDR3: CASSPPPQNYEQYF. The CDR3 DNA is TGTGCCAGCTCACCACCCCCCCAGAACTACGAGCAGTACTTC.